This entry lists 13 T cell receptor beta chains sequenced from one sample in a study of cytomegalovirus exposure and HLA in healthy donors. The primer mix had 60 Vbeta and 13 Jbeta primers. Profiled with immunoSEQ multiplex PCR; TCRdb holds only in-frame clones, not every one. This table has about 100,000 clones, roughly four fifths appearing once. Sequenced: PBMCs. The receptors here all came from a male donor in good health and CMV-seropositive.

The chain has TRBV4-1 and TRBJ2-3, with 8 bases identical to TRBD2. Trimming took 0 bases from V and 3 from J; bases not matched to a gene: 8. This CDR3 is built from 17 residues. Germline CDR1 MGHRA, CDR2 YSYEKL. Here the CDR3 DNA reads TGCGCCAGCAGCCAAGATGGAGGGGGACTAGGGACAGATACGCAGTATTTT. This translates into CASSQDGGGLGTDTQYF.

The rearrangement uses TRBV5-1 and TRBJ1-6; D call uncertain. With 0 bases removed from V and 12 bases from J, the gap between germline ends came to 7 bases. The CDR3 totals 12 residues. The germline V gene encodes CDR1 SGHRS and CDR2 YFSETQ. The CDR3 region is CASSLEEGPLHF. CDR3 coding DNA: TGCGCCAGCAGCTTGGAAGAGGGACCCCTCCACTTT.

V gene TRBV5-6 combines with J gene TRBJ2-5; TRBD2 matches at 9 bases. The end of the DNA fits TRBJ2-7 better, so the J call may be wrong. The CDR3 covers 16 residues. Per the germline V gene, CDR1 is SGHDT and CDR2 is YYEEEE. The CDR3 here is CASSTGAGGPSYEQYF. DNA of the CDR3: TGTGCCAGCAGCACCGGGGCGGGGGGGCCTTCCTACGAGCAGTACTTC.

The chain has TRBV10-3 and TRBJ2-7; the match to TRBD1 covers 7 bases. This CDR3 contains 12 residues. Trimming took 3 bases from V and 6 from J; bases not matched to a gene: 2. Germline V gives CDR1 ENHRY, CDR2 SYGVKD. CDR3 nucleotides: TGTGCCATCAGTGAATGGGACAGCGAGCAGTACTTC. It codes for CAISEWDSEQYF.

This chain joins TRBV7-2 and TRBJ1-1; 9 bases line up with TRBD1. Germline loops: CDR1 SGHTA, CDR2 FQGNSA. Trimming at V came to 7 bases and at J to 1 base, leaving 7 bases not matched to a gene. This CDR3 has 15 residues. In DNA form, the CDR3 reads TGTGCCAGCAAGGGAAGGACAGGGGAGAACACTGAAGCTTTCTTT. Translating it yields CASKGRTGENTEAFF.

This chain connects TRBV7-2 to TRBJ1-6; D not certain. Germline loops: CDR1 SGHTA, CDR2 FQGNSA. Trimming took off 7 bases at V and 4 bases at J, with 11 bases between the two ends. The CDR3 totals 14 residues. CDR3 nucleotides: TGTGCCAGCAAGGCAGGCCCGTATAATTCACCCCTCCACTTT. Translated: CASKAGPYNSPLHF.

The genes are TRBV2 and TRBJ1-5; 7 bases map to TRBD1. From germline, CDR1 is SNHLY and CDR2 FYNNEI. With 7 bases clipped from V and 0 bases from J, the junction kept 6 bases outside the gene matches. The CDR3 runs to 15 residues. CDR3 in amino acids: CASNRGGYSNQPQHF. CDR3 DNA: TGTGCCAGCAACAGGGGTGGATATAGCAATCAGCCCCAGCATTTT.

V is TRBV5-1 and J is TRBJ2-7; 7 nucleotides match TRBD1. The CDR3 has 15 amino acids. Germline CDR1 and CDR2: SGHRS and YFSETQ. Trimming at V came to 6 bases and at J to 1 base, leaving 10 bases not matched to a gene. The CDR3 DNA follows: TGCGCCAGCACGAGAGACGAGGGGGCATCCTACGAGCAGTACTTC. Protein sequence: CASTRDEGASYEQYF.

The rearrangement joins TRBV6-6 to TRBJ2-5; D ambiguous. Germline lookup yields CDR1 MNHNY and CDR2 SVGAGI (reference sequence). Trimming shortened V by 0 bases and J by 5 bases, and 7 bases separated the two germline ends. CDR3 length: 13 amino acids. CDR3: CASSYSRWETQYF. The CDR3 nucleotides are TGTGCCAGCAGTTACTCCAGGTGGGAGACCCAGTACTTC.

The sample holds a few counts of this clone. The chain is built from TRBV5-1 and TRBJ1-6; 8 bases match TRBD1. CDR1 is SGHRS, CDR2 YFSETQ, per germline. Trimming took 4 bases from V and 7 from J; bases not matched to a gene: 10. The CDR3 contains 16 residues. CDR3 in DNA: TGCGCCAGCAGCAGCGGACAGGGAGCGAGCAATTCACCCCTCCACTTT. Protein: CASSSGQGASNSPLHF.

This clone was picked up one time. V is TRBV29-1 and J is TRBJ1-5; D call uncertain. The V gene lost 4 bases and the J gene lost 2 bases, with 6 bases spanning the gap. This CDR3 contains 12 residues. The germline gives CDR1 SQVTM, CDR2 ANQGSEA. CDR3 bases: TGCAGCGTTGGAGGGCGCAATCAGCCCCAGCATTTT. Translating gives CSVGGRNQPQHF.

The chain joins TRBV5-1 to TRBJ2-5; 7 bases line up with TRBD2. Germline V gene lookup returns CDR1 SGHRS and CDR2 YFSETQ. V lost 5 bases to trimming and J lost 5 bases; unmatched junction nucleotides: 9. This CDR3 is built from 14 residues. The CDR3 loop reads CASSSGGSQETQYF. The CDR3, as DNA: TGCGCCAGCAGTTCCGGGGGGTCTCAGGAGACCCAGTACTTC.

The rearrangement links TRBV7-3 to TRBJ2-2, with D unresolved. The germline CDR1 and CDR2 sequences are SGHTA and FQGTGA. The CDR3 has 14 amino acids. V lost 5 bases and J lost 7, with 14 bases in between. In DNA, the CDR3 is TGTGCCAGCAGCCCCGCCGGTCGGGTCGGGGAGCTGTTTTTT. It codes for CASSPAGRVGELFF. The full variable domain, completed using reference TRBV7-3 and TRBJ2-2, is GAGVSQTPSNKVTEKGKYVELRCDPISGHTALYWYRQSLGQGPEFLIYFQGTGAADDSGLPNDRFFAVRPEGSVSTLKIQRTERGDSAVYLCASSPAGRVGELFFGEGSRLTVL.